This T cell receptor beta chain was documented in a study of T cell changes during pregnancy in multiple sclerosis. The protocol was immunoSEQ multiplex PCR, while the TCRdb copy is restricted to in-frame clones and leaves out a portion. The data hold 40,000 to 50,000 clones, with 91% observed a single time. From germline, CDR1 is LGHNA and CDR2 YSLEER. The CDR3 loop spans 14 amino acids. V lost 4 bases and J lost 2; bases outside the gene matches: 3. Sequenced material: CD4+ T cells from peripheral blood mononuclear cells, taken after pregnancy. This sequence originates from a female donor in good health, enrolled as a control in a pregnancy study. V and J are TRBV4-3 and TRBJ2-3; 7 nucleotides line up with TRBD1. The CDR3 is CASSRGQDTDTQYF. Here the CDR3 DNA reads TGCGCCAGCAGCCGAGGACAGGACACAGATACGCAGTATTTT.